These T cell receptor beta chains were read from a single sample in a study of cytomegalovirus exposure and HLA in healthy donors. Profiled with immunoSEQ multiplex PCR; TCRdb holds only in-frame clones, not every one. The sample records more than 45,000 clones, roughly 82% being singletons. Sample: PBMCs. These receptors were obtained from a man aged 30 to 45 in good health and CMV-seronegative. Both conserved end residues are part of each CDR3. The order of the fields is D gene, V gene, J gene, clone size, CDR3 protein, CDR3 DNA. A D gene is named only where the DNA matches it firmly. Clone size appears in some rows only: once, few, many, or a class for an expanded clone.

NA	TRBV14	TRBJ2-1	NA	CASSPHGLDEQFF	TGTGCCAGCAGCCCACATGGACTGGATGAGCAGTTCTTC
NA	TRBV7-8	TRBJ2-7	few	CASSPFTGTYEQYF	TGTGCCAGCAGCCCCTTTACAGGAACCTACGAGCAGTACTTC
NA	TRBV30	TRBJ2-7	NA	CAWGLGAYEQYF	TGTGCCTGGGGTTTAGGAGCCTACGAGCAGTACTTC
NA	TRBV5-1	TRBJ1-1	NA	CASSLRQSNTEAFF	TGCGCCAGCAGCTTGAGACAGTCAAACACTGAAGCTTTCTTT
NA	TRBV5-6	TRBJ2-2	NA	CASSLWAGKAGELFF	TGTGCCAGCAGCTTGTGGGCAGGCAAGGCCGGGGAGCTGTTTTTT
NA	TRBV5-6	TRBJ2-1	NA	CASSRTTGNSYNEQFF	TGTGCCAGCAGCCGAACGACAGGTAATTCCTACAATGAGCAGTTCTTC
NA	TRBV18	TRBJ1-1	NA	CASSRTTAQRTEAFF	TGTGCCAGCTCGCGGACGACAGCGCAGAGGACTGAAGCTTTCTTT
NA	TRBV7-2	TRBJ2-1	NA	CASSPNTGRRYNEQFF	TGTGCCAGCAGCCCGAATACAGGACGGCGCTACAATGAGCAGTTCTTC
TRBD1	TRBV5-1	TRBJ1-2	NA	CASSPGDRDNYGYTF	TGCGCCAGCAGCCCGGGGGACAGAGATAACTATGGCTACACCTTC
TRBD1	TRBV4-2	TRBJ1-2	NA	CASSQRTGDGYTF	TGTGCCAGCAGCCAAAGGACAGGGGATGGCTACACCTTC
NA	TRBV10-2	TRBJ1-5	NA	CASTPHYSNQPQHF	TGCGCCAGCACACCCCACTATAGCAATCAGCCCCAGCATTTT
TRBD1	TRBV7-9	TRBJ2-1	NA	CASSHRTGAGEQFF	TGTGCCAGCAGCCACCGTACAGGGGCCGGGGAGCAGTTCTTC
TRBD1	TRBV9	TRBJ1-1	NA	CASSERDRLNTEAFF	TGTGCCAGCAGCGAGAGGGACAGATTGAACACTGAAGCTTTCTTT
NA	TRBV6-1	TRBJ1-1	NA	CASSAIRTVNTEAFF	TGTGCCAGCAGTGCCATTAGGACAGTCAACACTGAAGCTTTCTTT
NA	TRBV30	TRBJ1-2	NA	CAWSMTGYGYTF	TGTGCCTGGAGTATGACAGGCTATGGCTACACCTTC
TRBD1	TRBV27	TRBJ2-1	NA	CASSFTGTGRHEQFF	TGTGCCAGCAGTTTCACCGGGACAGGTCGGCATGAGCAGTTCTTC
TRBD1	TRBV6-5	TRBJ1-6	NA	CASSSPGQGASPLHF	TGTGCCAGCAGTTCCCCGGGACAGGGGGCCTCACCCCTCCACTTT
NA	TRBV19	TRBJ1-1	NA	CASSMGAVGKAFF	TGTGCCAGTAGTATGGGGGCCGTTGGGAAAGCTTTCTTT
TRBD1	TRBV5-1	TRBJ1-2	NA	CASSPTGTDGYTF	TGCGCCAGCAGCCCTACTGGGACAGATGGCTACACCTTC
NA	TRBV30	TRBJ1-6	NA	CAWSLLSGTSNSPLHF	TGTGCCTGGAGTCTCCTCTCAGGGACTTCCAATTCACCCCTCCACTTT
TRBD2	TRBV5-1	TRBJ2-1	NA	CASSLPAGANNEQFF	TGCGCCAGCAGCCTACCAGCGGGAGCAAACAATGAGCAGTTCTTC
TRBD1	TRBV7-9	TRBJ2-4	NA	CASSSTGTGGSYPQYIQYF	TGTGCCAGCAGCTCAACCGGGACAGGGGGCTCCTATCCCCAGTACATTCAGTACTTC
TRBD1	TRBV11-3	TRBJ1-1	NA	CASSSGQGGKAFF	TGTGCCAGCAGCTCGGGACAGGGAGGTAAAGCTTTCTTT